Sequencing of this T cell receptor (beta chain) was carried out in a study of blood T cell repertoires in COVID-19. Study-wide background: COVID-19 samples, acute and convalescent, were from the United States, Italy and Spain. The analysed material was cDNA or gDNA that came from T cells, B-cell-depleted T cells, or PBMCs.

Original methodology: Reference gene primer amplification in the assay estimated nucleated cell counts. Only in-frame clones appear in the TCRdb table, and some are missing; sequencing was by immunoSEQ multiplex PCR. The DNA gave D and trimming, while V, J and clone size come from that table. Of 99,000 or so clones listed, roughly four fifths are singletons. The V segment lost 1 base and the J segment 7 bases; nucleotides outside the gene matches: 6. The CDR3 contains 15 residues. Germline-derived CDR1 and CDR2 are SGHNT and YYREEE (reference sequence). Sequenced input: peripheral blood. V gene TRBV5-4 combines with J gene TRBJ2-2; 8 positions match TRBD1. The clonotype comes from a man in his sixties with acute or convalescent COVID-19. CDR3 residues: CASSLLQGAGGELFF. CDR3 DNA: TGTGCCAGCAGCTTGTTGCAGGGGGCGGGCGGGGAGCTGTTTTTT.